The 21 T cell receptor beta chains listed next were all sequenced from one sample in a study of CD8 T cells in Susac syndrome. A quantity of roughly 0.5 to 1 ug RNA underwent reverse transcription using random hexamers. TCRdb ran MiXCR on the immunoSEQ multiplex PCR reads and lists one entry per CDR3 protein. The sample has approximately 71,000 distinct CDR3 sequences, 95% to 96% seen once. The sequenced sample was CD4+ T cells from PBMCs. Receptors originate from a human donor with multiple sclerosis.

J is TRBJ1-2 and V is TRBV4-3; TRBD1 matches at 10 bases. J was trimmed by 7 bases and V by 1 base; bases with no gene match: 12. This CDR3 region has 17 residues. Germline V gene sequence: CDR1 LGHNA, CDR2 YSLEER. The CDR3 DNA is TGCGCCAGCAGCCAAGCCATCATTCGGGACAGGGGTCTTGGCTACACCTTC. It yields the protein CASSQAIIRDRGLGYTF.

This chain joins TRBV30 and TRBJ1-1; a weak D match, TRBD1 (5 bases). The V and J ends lost 3 bases and 1 base respectively, with 12 bases between them. Germline V gene data show CDR1 as GTSNPN and CDR2 as SVGIG (reference sequence). The CDR3 spans 14 residues. The CDR3 region has the DNA TGTGCCTGGAGGACCTGGAGGGGGAACACTGAAGCTTTCTTT. It is translated as CAWRTWRGNTEAFF.

The chain couples TRBV3-1 to TRBJ1-1; 7 bases agree with TRBD1. The CDR3 length is 14 residues. From germline, CDR1 is LGHDT and CDR2 YNNKEL (reference sequence). The V and J ends lost 1 base and 5 bases, in that order; junction bases with no gene match: 4. CDR3 coding DNA: TGTGCCAGCAGCCAAGTGACAGGGTGGACTGAAGCTTTCTTT. Translated, it gives CASSQVTGWTEAFF.

The chain employs TRBV27 and TRBJ1-6, with TRBD1 identical over 7 bases. The J segment lost 7 bases and the V segment lost 3 bases, leaving 9 bases of the junction unmatched. This CDR3 comprises 16 residues. The germline V gene has CDR1 MNHEY and CDR2 SMNVEV (reference sequence). This chain's CDR3 is CASSFLKGASNSPLHF. CDR3 nucleotides: TGTGCCAGCAGTTTTCTTAAGGGGGCGTCCAATTCACCCCTCCACTTT.

The chain uses TRBV3-1 and TRBJ2-7; D possibly corresponds to TRBD2 (6 bases). CDR1 and CDR2 from the germline V gene are LGHDT and YNNKEL (reference sequence). There are 13 residues in the CDR3. Trimming took 5 bases from V and 2 from J, leaving 10 bases between them. In DNA form, the CDR3 reads TGTGCCAGCAGCGACCTAGCGACCTACGAGCAGTACTTC. Amino acids: CASSDLATYEQYF.

The rearrangement joins TRBV20-1 to TRBJ1-5; possibly TRBD1 for D (6 bases). This CDR3 is built from 14 residues. The germline V and J ends were trimmed by 3 bases and 5 bases, with 14 bases remaining between them. From germline, CDR1 is DFQATT and CDR2 SNEGSKA (reference sequence). This CDR3 reads CSARGGRVDQPQHF. CDR3 bases: TGCAGTGCTAGGGGGGGCAGGGTTGATCAGCCCCAGCATTTT.

The chain carries TRBV9 and TRBJ2-1; 15 bases agree with TRBD2. From germline, CDR1 is SGDLS and CDR2 YYNGEE. CDR3 length equals 17 residues. The V segment lost 3 bases and the J segment 7 bases; nucleotides outside the gene matches: 8. CDR3 amino acids: CASSAGLAGGPENEQFF. Written as DNA, the CDR3 is TGTGCCAGCAGCGCAGGACTAGCGGGGGGGCCTGAAAATGAGCAGTTCTTC.

The rearrangement uses TRBV7-2 and TRBJ2-6, with D hard to call. Germline lookup yields CDR1 SGHTA and CDR2 FQGNSA. Deletions cut 4 bases from V and 3 bases from J, with 7 bases between. The CDR3 loop spans 14 amino acids. The CDR3 here is CASSSGLGANVLTF. The CDR3 DNA follows: TGTGCCAGCAGCTCCGGGCTTGGGGCCAACGTCCTGACTTTC.

Only one count was recorded for this clonotype. The V and J genes are TRBV4-3 and TRBJ1-2, with D maybe TRBD1 (5 bases). CDR1 and CDR2 from the germline V gene are LGHNA and YSLEER. Trimming took 0 bases from V and 1 from J, leaving 6 bases between them. The CDR3 runs to 14 residues. The DNA of the CDR3 is TGCGCCAGCAGCCAAGACAGGGTTAACTATGGCTACACCTTC. Residues: CASSQDRVNYGYTF.

The chain recombines TRBV3-1 with TRBJ2-7, with 8 bases identical to TRBD2. Germline values: CDR1 LGHDT, CDR2 YNNKEL (reference sequence). With 2 bases clipped from V and 6 bases from J, the junction kept 3 bases outside the gene matches. The CDR3 is made up of 13 amino acids. Here the CDR3 reads CASSQSGGPEQYF. CDR3 DNA: TGTGCCAGCAGCCAAAGCGGGGGCCCCGAGCAGTACTTC.

CDR3: CASSGAGVQPQHF. The CDR3, as DNA: TGTGCCAGCAGTGGGGCAGGGGTGCAGCCCCAGCATTTT. The chain carries TRBV27 and TRBJ1-5, with D maybe TRBD1 (6 bases). The CDR3 covers 13 residues. Germline CDR1 is MNHEY and CDR2 is SMNVEV (reference sequence). Trimming pared 5 bases from V and 7 bases from J, leaving 12 bases between.

The chain uses TRBV20-1 and TRBJ1-1, with a tentative D call TRBD1 (5 bases). CDR3 length equals 14 residues. Per germline, CDR1 DFQATT and CDR2 SNEGSKA (reference sequence). Trimming took off 6 bases at V and 4 bases at J, with 18 bases between the two ends. The CDR3 DNA reads TGCAGTGCCTCGGCCGGGGGTAGTGCCACTGAAGCTTTCTTT. Protein sequence: CSASAGGSATEAFF.

This chain links TRBV20-1 with TRBJ1-5; the match to TRBD1 covers 9 bases. The CDR3 contains 15 residues. Losses at the gene ends were 0 bases for V and 7 bases for J; bases not matched to a gene: 7. Germline V gene data show CDR1 as DFQATT and CDR2 as SNEGSKA (reference sequence). CDR3 loop: CSARETGGGRQPQHF. In DNA, the CDR3 is TGCAGTGCTAGAGAAACAGGGGGCGGGCGACAGCCCCAGCATTTT.

The rearrangement links TRBV29-1 to TRBJ2-3; D uncertain. V lost 4 bases and J lost 4, with 9 bases in between. Looked up from germline, CDR1 is SQVTM and CDR2 is ANQGSEA. The CDR3 loop spans 12 amino acids. CDR3 sequence: CSVGTVADTQYF. CDR3 DNA: TGCAGCGTTGGGACGGTGGCAGATACGCAGTATTTT.

The rearrangement joins TRBV11-2 to TRBJ2-1; possibly TRBD2 for D (5 bases). The CDR3 runs to 14 residues. CDR1 is SGHAT, CDR2 FQNNGV, per germline. V lost 10 bases and J lost 4, with 17 bases in between. The CDR3 DNA sequence: TGTGCCACCGAGCGGACGTCGGTATACAATGAGCAGTTCTTC. It is translated as CATERTSVYNEQFF.

The chain links TRBV20-1 to TRBJ1-3; D not certain. The germline gives CDR1 DFQATT, CDR2 SNEGSKA (reference sequence). V was trimmed by 5 bases and J by 11 bases, leaving 19 bases between them. This CDR3 comprises 13 residues. The CDR3 nucleotides read TGCAGTGCTCCAAGGAACGGGCCTAATGCCATATATTTT. Translation: CSAPRNGPNAIYF.

The CDR3 region has the DNA TGTGCCAGCAGAACGCGAGCAGGGGTCACCGGGGAGCTGTTTTTT. Translated: CASRTRAGVTGELFF. This sequence joins TRBV12-3 or TRBV12-4 and TRBJ2-2; maybe TRBD1 (6 bases). Trimming took off 6 bases at V and 4 bases at J, with 15 bases between the two ends. The length of the CDR3 is 15 residues.

This chain uses TRBV7-8 with TRBJ2-2; D could derive from TRBD1 or TRBD2 (6 bases each). Germline V gene sequence: CDR1 SGHVS, CDR2 FQNEAQ. The CDR3 contains 17 residues. Trimming removed 5 bases from V and 0 bases from J, with 16 bases in between. CDR3 amino acids: CASSPPRGGTNTGELFF. The CDR3 DNA reads TGTGCCAGCAGCCCTCCCCGAGGGGGGACGAACACCGGGGAGCTGTTTTTT.

This rearrangement joins TRBV11-3 to TRBJ2-2, with a weak D call TRBD2 (6 bases). The CDR3 consists of 13 residues. V lost 4 bases and J lost 4, with 7 bases in between. The germline V gene encodes CDR1 SGHNT and CDR2 YENEEA. CDR3: CASSWRGTGELFF. CDR3 nucleotides: TGTGCCAGCAGCTGGAGGGGCACCGGGGAGCTGTTTTTT.

The genes are TRBV12-3 or TRBV12-4 and TRBJ1-2; D possibly corresponds to TRBD1 (5 bases). CDR3 size: 12 residues. The germline V and J ends were trimmed by 2 bases and 8 bases, with 9 bases remaining between them. In DNA, the CDR3 is TGTGCCAGCAGTTTAAACAGGTCGGGCTACACCTTC. This gives the protein CASSLNRSGYTF.

V is TRBV12-3 or TRBV12-4 and J is TRBJ2-6; tentatively, D is TRBD1 (7 bases). Trimming took 6 bases from V and 0 from J, leaving 12 bases between them. The CDR3 covers 16 residues. CDR3 sequence: CASRGGQPSGANVLTF. CDR3 DNA sequence: TGTGCCAGCAGGGGGGGACAGCCCTCTGGGGCCAACGTCCTGACTTTC.